This T cell receptor beta chain stems from a study of radiotherapy plus CTLA-4 blockade in lung cancer. On the study more broadly: Overall, around 20% of patients showed an objective response, while 31% attained disease control.

With respect to this clone: What it binds is not known.

The data were produced by immunoSEQ multiplex PCR, yet TCRdb's version contains in-frame clones alone and is incomplete. The repertoire consists of 80,000 to 100,000 clones, with approximately 78% occurring once and the leading ten covering around 3.5%. Study-level findings and limits: Reportedly, early blood T cell clone dynamics best predicted response, with interferon-beta. TCR clones originating in tumors grew in number in blood after radiotherapy plus ipilimumab.

With 0 bases removed from V and 2 bases from J, the gap between germline ends came to 7 bases. Germline assignment: CDR1 MNHEY and CDR2 SVGAGI. CDR3 length: 14 residues. The genes are TRBV6-5 and TRBJ1-2; D may be TRBD1 (5 bases). Sequences were derived from peripheral blood, sampled from a patient treated with radiotherapy plus ipilimumab. This receptor was obtained from a human donor with non-small cell lung cancer who had a partial response to radiotherapy plus ipilimumab. The CDR3 DNA sequence: TGTGCCAGCAGTTACTCGGCAGGGAACTATGGCTACACCTTC. Amino acids: CASSYSAGNYGYTF.